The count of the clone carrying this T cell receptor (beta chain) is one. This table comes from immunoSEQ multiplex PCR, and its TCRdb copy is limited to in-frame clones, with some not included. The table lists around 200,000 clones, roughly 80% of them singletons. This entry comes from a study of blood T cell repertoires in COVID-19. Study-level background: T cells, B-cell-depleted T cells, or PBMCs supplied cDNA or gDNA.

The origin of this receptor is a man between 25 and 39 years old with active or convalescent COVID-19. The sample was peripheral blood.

Here the CDR3 reads CAIIVTGDESGETQYF. CDR3 nucleotide sequence: TGTGCCATCATTGTTACAGGGGACGAGAGTGGAGAGACCCAGTACTTC. V gene TRBV10-3 combines with J gene TRBJ2-5, with 7 bases lining up with TRBD1. V lost 7 bases and J lost 4; bases outside the gene matches: 15. Germline values: CDR1 ENHRY, CDR2 SYGVKD. The CDR3 consists of 16 residues.